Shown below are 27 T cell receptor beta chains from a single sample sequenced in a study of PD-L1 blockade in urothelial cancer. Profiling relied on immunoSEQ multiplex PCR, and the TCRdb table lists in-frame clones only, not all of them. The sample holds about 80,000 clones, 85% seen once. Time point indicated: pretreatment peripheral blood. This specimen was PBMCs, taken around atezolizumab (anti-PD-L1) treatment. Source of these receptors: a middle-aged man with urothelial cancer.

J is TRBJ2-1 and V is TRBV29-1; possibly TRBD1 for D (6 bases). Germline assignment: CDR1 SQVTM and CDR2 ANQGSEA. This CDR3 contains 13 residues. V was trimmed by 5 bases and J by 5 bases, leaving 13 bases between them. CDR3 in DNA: TGCAGCGTTCCCAGGGGCAAGAACAATGAGCAGTTCTTC. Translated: CSVPRGKNNEQFF.

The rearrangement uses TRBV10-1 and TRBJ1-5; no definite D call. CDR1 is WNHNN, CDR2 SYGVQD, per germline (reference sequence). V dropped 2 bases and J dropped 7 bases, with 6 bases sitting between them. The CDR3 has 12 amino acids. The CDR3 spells CASSETGQPQHF. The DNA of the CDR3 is TGCGCCAGCAGTGAGACCGGGCAGCCCCAGCATTTT.

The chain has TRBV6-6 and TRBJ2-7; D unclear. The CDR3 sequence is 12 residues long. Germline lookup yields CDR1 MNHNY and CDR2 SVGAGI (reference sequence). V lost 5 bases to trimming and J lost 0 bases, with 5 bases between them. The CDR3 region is CASSPSSYEQYF. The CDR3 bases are TGTGCCAGCAGTCCGTCCTCCTACGAGCAGTACTTC.

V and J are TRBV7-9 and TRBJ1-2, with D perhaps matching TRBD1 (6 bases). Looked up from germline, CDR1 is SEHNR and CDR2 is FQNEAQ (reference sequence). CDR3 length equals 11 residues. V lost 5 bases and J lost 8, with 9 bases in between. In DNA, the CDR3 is TGTGCCAGCAGCCGGGGGGCCGGCTACACCTTC. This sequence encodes CASSRGAGYTF.

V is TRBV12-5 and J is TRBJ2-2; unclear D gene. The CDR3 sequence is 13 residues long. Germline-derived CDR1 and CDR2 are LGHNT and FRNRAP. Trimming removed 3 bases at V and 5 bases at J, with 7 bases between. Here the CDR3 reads CASGLSGTGELFF. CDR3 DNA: TGTGCTAGTGGTTTATCGGGTACCGGGGAGCTGTTTTTT.

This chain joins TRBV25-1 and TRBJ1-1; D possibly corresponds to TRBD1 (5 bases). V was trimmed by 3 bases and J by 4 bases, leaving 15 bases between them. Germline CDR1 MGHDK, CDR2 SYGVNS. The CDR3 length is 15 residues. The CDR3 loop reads CASSDWGGGFTEAFF. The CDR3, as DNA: TGTGCCAGCAGTGACTGGGGGGGAGGGTTCACTGAAGCTTTCTTT. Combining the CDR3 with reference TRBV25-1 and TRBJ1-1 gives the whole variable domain EADIYQTPRYLVIGTGKKITLECSQTMGHDKMYWYQQDPGMELHLIHYSYGVNSTEKGDLSSESTVSRIRTEHFPLTLESARPSHTSQYLCASSDWGGGFTEAFFGQGTRLTVV.

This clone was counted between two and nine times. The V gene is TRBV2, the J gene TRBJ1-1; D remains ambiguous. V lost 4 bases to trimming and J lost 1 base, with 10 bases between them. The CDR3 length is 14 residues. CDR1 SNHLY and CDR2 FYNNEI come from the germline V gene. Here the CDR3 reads CASSGVYRNTEAFF. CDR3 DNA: TGTGCCAGCAGTGGGGTCTACAGGAACACTGAAGCTTTCTTT.

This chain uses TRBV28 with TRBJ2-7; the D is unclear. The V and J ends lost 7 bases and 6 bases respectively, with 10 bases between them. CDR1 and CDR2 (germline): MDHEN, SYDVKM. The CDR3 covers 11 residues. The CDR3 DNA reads TGTGCCAGCAAGTCTGGCCCCGAGCAGTACTTC. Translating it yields CASKSGPEQYF.

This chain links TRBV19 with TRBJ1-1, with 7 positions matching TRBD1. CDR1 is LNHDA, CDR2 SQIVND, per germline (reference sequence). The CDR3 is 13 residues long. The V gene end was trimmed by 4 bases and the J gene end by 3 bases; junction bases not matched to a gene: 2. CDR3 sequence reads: CASSRDSDTEAFF. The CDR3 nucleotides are TGTGCCAGTAGTAGGGACAGTGACACTGAAGCTTTCTTT.

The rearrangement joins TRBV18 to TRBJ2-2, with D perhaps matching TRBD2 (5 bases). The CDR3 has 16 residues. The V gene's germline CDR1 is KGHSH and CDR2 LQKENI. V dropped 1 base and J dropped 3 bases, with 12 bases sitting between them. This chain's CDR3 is CASSPLSLRDTGELFF. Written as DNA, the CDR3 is TGTGCCAGCTCACCACTTTCCTTGCGGGACACCGGGGAGCTGTTTTTT.

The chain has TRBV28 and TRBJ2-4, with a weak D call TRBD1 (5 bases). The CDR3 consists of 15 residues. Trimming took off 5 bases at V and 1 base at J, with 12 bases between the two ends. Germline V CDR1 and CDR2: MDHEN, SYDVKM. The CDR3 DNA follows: TGTGCCAGCAGTGGCCAAGGGGTGGCCAAAAACATTCAGTACTTC. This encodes CASSGQGVAKNIQYF. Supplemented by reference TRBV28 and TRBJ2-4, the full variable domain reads DVKVTQSSRYLVKRTGEKVFLECVQDMDHENMFWYRQDPGLGLRLIYFSYDVKMKEKGDIPEGYSVSREKKERFSLILESASTNQTSMYLCASSGQGVAKNIQYFGAGTRLSVL.

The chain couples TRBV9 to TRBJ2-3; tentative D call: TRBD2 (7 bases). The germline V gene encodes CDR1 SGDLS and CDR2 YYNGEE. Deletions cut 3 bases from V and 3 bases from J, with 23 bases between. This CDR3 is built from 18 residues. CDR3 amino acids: CASSARDRGGGMTDTQYF. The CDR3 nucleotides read TGTGCCAGCAGCGCGAGAGATAGGGGGGGCGGGATGACAGATACGCAGTATTTT.

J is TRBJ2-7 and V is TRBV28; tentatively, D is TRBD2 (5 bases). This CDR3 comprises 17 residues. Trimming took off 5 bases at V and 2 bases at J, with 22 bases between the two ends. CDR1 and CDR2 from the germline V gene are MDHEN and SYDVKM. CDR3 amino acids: CASSRRAMRARPYEQYF. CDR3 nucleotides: TGTGCCAGCAGTCGTCGAGCGATGAGGGCCCGTCCCTACGAGCAGTACTTC.

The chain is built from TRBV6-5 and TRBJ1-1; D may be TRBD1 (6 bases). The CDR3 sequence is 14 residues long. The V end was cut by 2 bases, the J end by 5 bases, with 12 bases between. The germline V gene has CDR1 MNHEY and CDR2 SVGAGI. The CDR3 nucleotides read TGTGCCAGCAGTTACCTTCCAACAGGGACTGAAGCTTTCTTT. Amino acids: CASSYLPTGTEAFF.

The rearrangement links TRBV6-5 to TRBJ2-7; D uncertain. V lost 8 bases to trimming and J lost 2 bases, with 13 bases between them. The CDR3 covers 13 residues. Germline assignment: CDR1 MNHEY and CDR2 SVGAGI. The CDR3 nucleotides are TGTGCCAGCGGTACAGCTTTTCCCTACGAGCAGTACTTC. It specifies CASGTAFPYEQYF.

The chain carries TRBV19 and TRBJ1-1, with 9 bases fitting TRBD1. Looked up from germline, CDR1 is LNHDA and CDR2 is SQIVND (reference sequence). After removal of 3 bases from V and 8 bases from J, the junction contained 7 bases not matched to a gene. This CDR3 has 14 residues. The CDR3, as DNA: TGTGCCAGTAGTATGGGGACAGGGCCCGCGGAAGCTTTCTTT. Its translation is CASSMGTGPAEAFF.

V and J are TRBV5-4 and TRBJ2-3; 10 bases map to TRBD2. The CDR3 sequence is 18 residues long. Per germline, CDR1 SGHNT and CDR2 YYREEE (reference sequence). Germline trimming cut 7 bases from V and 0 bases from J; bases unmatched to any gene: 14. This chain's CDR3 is CASGNEALTSGSTDTQYF. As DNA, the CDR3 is TGTGCCAGCGGCAACGAAGCCCTGACTAGCGGGAGCACAGATACGCAGTATTTT.

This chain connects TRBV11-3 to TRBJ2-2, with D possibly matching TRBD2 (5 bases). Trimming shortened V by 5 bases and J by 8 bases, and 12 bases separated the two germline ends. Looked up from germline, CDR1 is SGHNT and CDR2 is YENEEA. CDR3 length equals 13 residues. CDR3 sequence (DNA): TGTGCCAGCAGCGCCAGTCGGGGAGGGGAGCTGTTTTTT. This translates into CASSASRGGELFF.

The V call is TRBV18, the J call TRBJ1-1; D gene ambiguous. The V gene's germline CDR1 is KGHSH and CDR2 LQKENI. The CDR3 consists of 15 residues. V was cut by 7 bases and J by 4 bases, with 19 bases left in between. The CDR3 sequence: CASYPGSGRLTEAFF. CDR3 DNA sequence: TGTGCCAGCTACCCCGGTTCGGGAAGGCTCACTGAAGCTTTCTTT.

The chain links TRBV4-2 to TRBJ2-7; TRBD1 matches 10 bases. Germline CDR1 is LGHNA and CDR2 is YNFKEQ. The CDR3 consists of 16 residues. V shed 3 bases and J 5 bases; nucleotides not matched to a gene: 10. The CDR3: CASSHPSGGQGNEQYF. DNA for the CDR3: TGTGCCAGCAGCCACCCCTCCGGGGGACAGGGGAACGAGCAGTACTTC.

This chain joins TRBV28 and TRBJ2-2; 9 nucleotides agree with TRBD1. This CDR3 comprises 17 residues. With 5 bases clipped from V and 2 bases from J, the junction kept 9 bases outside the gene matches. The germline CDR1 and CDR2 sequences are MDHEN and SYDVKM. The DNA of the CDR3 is TGTGCCAGCAGTGCCTCAGGACAGGGGCCAAACACCGGGGAGCTGTTTTTT. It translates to CASSASGQGPNTGELFF.

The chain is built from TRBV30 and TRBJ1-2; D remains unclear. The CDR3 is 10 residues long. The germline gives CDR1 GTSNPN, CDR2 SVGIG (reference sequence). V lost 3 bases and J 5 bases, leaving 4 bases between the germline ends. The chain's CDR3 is CAWSRYGYTF. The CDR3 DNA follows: TGTGCCTGGAGCCGTTATGGCTACACCTTC.

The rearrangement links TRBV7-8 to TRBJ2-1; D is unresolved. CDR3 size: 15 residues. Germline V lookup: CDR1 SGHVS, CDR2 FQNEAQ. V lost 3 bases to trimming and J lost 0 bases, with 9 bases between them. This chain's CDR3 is CASSFGASSYNEQFF. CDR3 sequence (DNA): TGTGCCAGCAGCTTTGGCGCTAGCTCCTACAATGAGCAGTTCTTC.

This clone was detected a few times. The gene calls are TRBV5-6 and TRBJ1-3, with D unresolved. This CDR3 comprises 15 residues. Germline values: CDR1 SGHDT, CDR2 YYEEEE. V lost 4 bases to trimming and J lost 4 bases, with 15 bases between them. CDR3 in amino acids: CASSLGAEDGNTIYF. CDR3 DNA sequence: TGTGCCAGCAGCCTTGGAGCGGAGGACGGAAACACCATATATTTT.

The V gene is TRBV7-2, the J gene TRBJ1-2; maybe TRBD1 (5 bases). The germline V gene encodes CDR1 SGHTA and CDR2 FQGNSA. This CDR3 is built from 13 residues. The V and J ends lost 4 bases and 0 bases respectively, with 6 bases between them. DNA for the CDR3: TGTGCCAGCAGCTCCAGGGCTAACTATGGCTACACCTTC. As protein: CASSSRANYGYTF. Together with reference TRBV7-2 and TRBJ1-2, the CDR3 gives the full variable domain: GAGVSQSPSNKVTEKGKDVELRCDPISGHTALYWYRQSLGQGLEFLIYFQGNSAPDKSGLPSDRFSAERTGGSVSTLTIQRTQQEDSAVYLCASSSRANYGYTFGSGTRLTVV.

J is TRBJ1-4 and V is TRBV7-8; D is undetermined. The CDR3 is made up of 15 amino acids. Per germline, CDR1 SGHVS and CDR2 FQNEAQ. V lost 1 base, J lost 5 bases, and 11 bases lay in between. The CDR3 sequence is CASSLVPGSNEKLFF. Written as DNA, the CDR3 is TGTGCCAGCAGCTTAGTCCCGGGGAGCAATGAAAAACTGTTTTTT.

In nucleotides, the CDR3 is TGTGCCAGCAATGACCGACAGGGCGTGTATGGCTACACCTTC. This gives the protein CASNDRQGVYGYTF. This chain joins TRBV2 and TRBJ1-2; TRBD1 matches at 7 bases. CDR3 length equals 14 residues. Per the germline V gene, CDR1 is SNHLY and CDR2 is FYNNEI. V was pared by 7 bases and J by 5 bases, with 10 bases of the junction left unmatched.